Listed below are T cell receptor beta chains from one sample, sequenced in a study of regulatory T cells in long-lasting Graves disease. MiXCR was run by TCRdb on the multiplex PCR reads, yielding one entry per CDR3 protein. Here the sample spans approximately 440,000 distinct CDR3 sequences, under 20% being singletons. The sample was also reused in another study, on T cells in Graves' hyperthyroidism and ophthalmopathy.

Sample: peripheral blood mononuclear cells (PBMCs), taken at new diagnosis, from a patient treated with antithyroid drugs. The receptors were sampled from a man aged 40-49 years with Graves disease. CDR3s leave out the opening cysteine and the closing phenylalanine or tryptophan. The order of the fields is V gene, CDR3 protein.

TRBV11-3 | ASSGRDRPNTGELF
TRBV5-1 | ASTPRGGRSDTQY
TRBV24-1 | ATSDADTQY
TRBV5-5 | ASSTGPGQGTYERY
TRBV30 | ASTREETQY
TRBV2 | ASNSDGGANQPQH
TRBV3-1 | ASSHTGTGAASYEQY
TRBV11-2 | ASSNRLGRGNYGYT
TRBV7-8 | ASSSRGGWTEAF
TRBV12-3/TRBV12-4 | ASSLRRNEEQY
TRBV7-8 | ASSSTGMNTGELF
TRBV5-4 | ASSPRGGRSTDTQY
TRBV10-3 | AISPGLAGRNEQF
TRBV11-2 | ASSPGPSGPRDTQY
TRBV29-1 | SGGLAEWGEQY
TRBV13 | ASSATPGLAVTYEQY
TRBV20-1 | SAQTSGYYEQY
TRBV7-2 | ASSFDPNEQY
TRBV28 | ASSVRDRGAKLF
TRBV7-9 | ASSWAGAEAF
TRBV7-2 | ASSLDEVVHFGNQPQH
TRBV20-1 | SARDLANKYNEQF
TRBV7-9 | ASSLSLLGPTEAF
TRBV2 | ASSDMGGQDNSYNEQF
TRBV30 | AWGTGTNTGELF
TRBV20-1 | SARGRRRGYTGELF
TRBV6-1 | ASRTRGGTYEQY